These 9 T cell receptor beta chains originate from one sample sequenced in a study of graft-versus-host responses after intestinal transplantation. Assay: immunoSEQ multiplex PCR; the TCRdb copy retains only in-frame clones and omits some. This table has more than 70,000 clones, around 92% appearing once. For these receptors, no antigen is known. The sample consisted of unstimulated CD8+ T cells sorted from spleen or lymph node cells, taken before transplant. These receptors all come from a human donor who was the organ donor for an intestinal transplant.

The J gene is TRBJ2-7, the V gene TRBV7-9; 8 bases map to TRBD1. With 4 bases clipped from V and 5 bases from J, the junction kept 7 bases outside the gene matches. Per the germline V gene, CDR1 is SEHNR and CDR2 is FQNEAQ (reference sequence). This CDR3 has 14 amino acids. The CDR3 loop is CASSSQGAPDEQYF. The CDR3 DNA is TGTGCCAGCAGCTCCCAGGGGGCGCCTGACGAGCAGTACTTC.

This clone came up a few times. The chain recombines TRBV19 with TRBJ2-7, with 7 bases fitting TRBD1. CDR1 and CDR2 from the germline V gene are LNHDA and SQIVND (reference sequence). The length of the CDR3 is 15 residues. J gave up 5 bases and V 6 bases, and 13 bases lay outside the gene matches. CDR3 coding DNA: TGTGCCAGTAGCCCCCTAGTACAGGGGTCCCACGAGCAGTACTTC. As protein: CASSPLVQGSHEQYF.

The chain is built from TRBV6-4 and TRBJ1-5; 8 bases map to TRBD1. After removal of 1 base from V and 0 bases from J, the junction contained 14 bases not matched to a gene. The germline CDR1 and CDR2 sequences are MRHNA and SNTAGT. The CDR3 spans 20 residues. The CDR3 sequence is CASSDFNRDRSGYSNQPQHF. In DNA form, the CDR3 reads TGTGCCAGCAGTGACTTTAATAGGGACAGGTCGGGGTATAGCAATCAGCCCCAGCATTTT.

The rearrangement joins TRBV29-1 to TRBJ2-3; D call uncertain. Trimming cost V 6 bases and J 3 bases, with 7 bases left between them. There are 11 residues in the CDR3. Germline V gene lookup returns CDR1 SQVTM and CDR2 ANQGSEA. The CDR3 loop reads CSVGVTDTQYF. The CDR3 bases are TGCAGCGTCGGAGTAACAGATACGCAGTATTTT.

The chain carries TRBV19 and TRBJ2-3, with 12 nucleotides matching TRBD2. The CDR3 totals 14 residues. Looked up from germline, CDR1 is LNHDA and CDR2 is SQIVND (reference sequence). J was trimmed by 4 bases and V by 5 bases; bases with no gene match: 1. The CDR3 here is CASSGLAGSDTQYF. CDR3 nucleotides: TGTGCCAGTAGTGGACTAGCGGGGTCAGATACGCAGTATTTT.

The chain carries TRBV29-1 and TRBJ2-7; D might be TRBD1 (5 bases). The V end was cut by 4 bases, the J end by 0 bases, with 7 bases between. Germline V gives CDR1 SQVTM, CDR2 ANQGSEA. The CDR3 runs 12 residues. This CDR3 is CSVGQPSYEQYF. Here the CDR3 DNA reads TGCAGCGTTGGACAGCCCTCCTACGAGCAGTACTTC.

The chain has TRBV25-1 and TRBJ2-5, with D unclear. This CDR3 has 14 amino acids. Trimming removed 2 bases at V and 2 bases at J, with 9 bases between. Germline CDR1 and CDR2: MGHDK and SYGVNS. CDR3 amino acids: CASSEGLLQETQYF. In DNA form, the CDR3 reads TGTGCCAGCAGTGAAGGGCTGCTACAAGAGACCCAGTACTTC.

The chain has TRBV19 and TRBJ2-2, with D unclear. This CDR3 has 14 residues. Germline V lookup: CDR1 LNHDA, CDR2 SQIVND (reference sequence). Trimming took 6 bases from V and 4 from J, leaving 12 bases between them. DNA for the CDR3: TGTGCCAGTAGCCTACTTCTCTCCACCGGGGAGCTGTTTTTT. It specifies CASSLLLSTGELFF.

The rearrangement joins TRBV4-1 to TRBJ1-1; TRBD1 matches at 7 bases. This CDR3 is 16 amino acids long. V trimming: 0 bases; J trimming: 1 base; junction bases outside the gene matches: 5. Germline values: CDR1 MGHRA, CDR2 YSYEKL. CDR3 bases: TGCGCCAGCAGCCAAGACAGGGGGAAAGGGAACACTGAAGCTTTCTTT. Translation: CASSQDRGKGNTEAFF.